This is a list of T cell receptor beta chains from one sample in a study of untreated major depressive disorder. The data were produced by immunoSEQ multiplex PCR, yet TCRdb's version contains in-frame clones alone and is incomplete. The sample includes over 20,000 clones, approximately 92% seen only once; the top ten take around 0.31%. Input material: CD4+ T cells from PBMCs. All receptors derive from a man aged 25-45 years in good health. The CDR3 runs from the conserved cysteine through the conserved F or W. The order of the fields is clone size, J gene, D gene, CDR3 length, V gene, CDR3 DNA, CDR3 protein. D genes are given only for firm matches. Size is omitted from some rows. Given values are once, few, many or a class for expanded clones.

size: once; J: TRBJ2-7; D: TRBD2; length: 14; V: TRBV18; DNA: TGTGCCAGCTCGCCGGGACTAGCGGGAGGAGAGCAGTACTTC; CDR3: CASSPGLAGGEQYF
size: .; J: TRBJ1-2; D: .; length: 13; V: TRBV10-3; DNA: TGTGCCATCAGTGAGCTGGGGTCGCAAGGCTACACCTTC; CDR3: CAISELGSQGYTF
size: .; J: TRBJ2-7; D: .; length: 11; V: TRBV20-1; DNA: TGCAGTGCTACGGCCGGCTACGAGCAGTACTTC; CDR3: CSATAGYEQYF
size: .; J: TRBJ1-3; D: .; length: 12; V: TRBV29-1; DNA: TGCAGCGTTGAAGCCTCCGGAAACACCATATATTTT; CDR3: CSVEASGNTIYF
size: once; J: TRBJ2-3; D: TRBD1; length: 13; V: TRBV29-1; DNA: TGCAGCGTTGAGACAGGGGGCGCAGATACGCAGTATTTT; CDR3: CSVETGGADTQYF
size: .; J: TRBJ2-7; D: .; length: 13; V: TRBV5-1; DNA: TGCGCCAGCAGCTTGTCAGATACTACGGAGCAGTACTTC; CDR3: CASSLSDTTEQYF
size: .; J: TRBJ2-7; D: .; length: 15; V: TRBV5-1; DNA: TGCGCCAGCAGCTTGGGGGGTTACGGGTGGTCCGAGCAGTACTTC; CDR3: CASSLGGYGWSEQYF
size: .; J: TRBJ1-2; D: .; length: 16; V: TRBV28; DNA: TGTGCCAGCAGTTTGCGGGTCAGGGAGGTTTGGGGCGGCTACACCTTC; CDR3: CASSLRVREVWGGYTF
size: .; J: TRBJ1-5; D: .; length: 15; V: TRBV12-1; DNA: TGTGCCAGCAGCCCCGGGGGGGGTGGCAATCAGCCCCAGCATTTT; CDR3: CASSPGGGGNQPQHF
size: .; J: TRBJ1-2; D: .; length: 16; V: TRBV4-1; DNA: TGCGCCAGCAGCCAAGGCCCGCGGGGGCGGGGCGGCGGCTACACCTTC; CDR3: CASSQGPRGRGGGYTF
size: few; J: TRBJ1-2; D: .; length: 14; V: TRBV7-9; DNA: TGTGCCAGCAGCATACAGGGAATAGGGTATGGCTACACCTTC; CDR3: CASSIQGIGYGYTF
size: .; J: TRBJ2-1; D: .; length: 12; V: TRBV7-2; DNA: TGTGCCAGCAGCTTCAGGTCCGGTGAGCAGTTCTTC; CDR3: CASSFRSGEQFF
size: .; J: TRBJ2-5; D: .; length: 12; V: TRBV7-2; DNA: TGTGCCAGCAGCCTGGCAGTAGAGACCCAGTACTTC; CDR3: CASSLAVETQYF
size: .; J: TRBJ1-2; D: .; length: 13; V: TRBV5-6; DNA: TGTGCCAGCAGCTTGGCGAGGGCGGGAGGCTACACCTTC; CDR3: CASSLARAGGYTF
size: .; J: TRBJ1-2; D: .; length: 14; V: TRBV9; DNA: TGTGCCAGCAGCGTAGCTGCCAGAGTCTATGGCTACACCTTC; CDR3: CASSVAARVYGYTF
size: .; J: TRBJ1-2; D: .; length: 13; V: TRBV27; DNA: TGTGCCAGCAGTTCCAGGGCGGGCTATGGCTACACCTTC; CDR3: CASSSRAGYGYTF
size: .; J: TRBJ1-5; D: .; length: 13; V: TRBV18; DNA: TGTGCCAGCTCACCACCAAGCAATCAGCCCCAGCATTTT; CDR3: CASSPPSNQPQHF
size: .; J: TRBJ2-2; D: TRBD1; length: 17; V: TRBV27; DNA: TGTGCCAGCAGTTCTCCTGGGACAGGGGGTTTTTCCGGGGAGCTGTTTTTT; CDR3: CASSSPGTGGFSGELFF
size: .; J: TRBJ2-1; D: TRBD1; length: 16; V: TRBV5-1; DNA: TGCGCCAGCAGCTTCAGCGGGACAGGGCTCTACAATGAGCAGTTCTTC; CDR3: CASSFSGTGLYNEQFF
size: .; J: TRBJ1-2; D: .; length: 17; V: TRBV10-1; DNA: TGCGCCAGCAGTGAGTCGGATGGACCAAGACATAACTATGGCTACACCTTC; CDR3: CASSESDGPRHNYGYTF
size: .; J: TRBJ2-1; D: TRBD2; length: 12; V: TRBV5-1; DNA: TGCGCCAGCAGCTGGGACTACGGGGAGCAGTTCTTC; CDR3: CASSWDYGEQFF
size: once; J: TRBJ2-7; D: .; length: 15; V: TRBV5-1; DNA: TGCGCCAGCAGCTTAGGGGGGAGGAGGACCTACGAGCAGTACTTC; CDR3: CASSLGGRRTYEQYF
size: .; J: TRBJ2-7; D: .; length: 14; V: TRBV29-1; DNA: TGCAGCGCCCAACGGGGGCCAAGGATCTACGAGCAGTACTTC; CDR3: CSAQRGPRIYEQYF
size: .; J: TRBJ1-1; D: .; length: 17; V: TRBV5-1; DNA: TGCGCCAGCAGCCTACTTCCCCGGGATAACATGAACACTGAAGCTTTCTTT; CDR3: CASSLLPRDNMNTEAFF
size: .; J: TRBJ2-7; D: TRBD2; length: 14; V: TRBV5-6; DNA: TGTGCCAGCATACTAGCGGGAGGGTCTGTCGAGCAGTACTTC; CDR3: CASILAGGSVEQYF
size: once; J: TRBJ1-4; D: .; length: 14; V: TRBV4-2; DNA: TGTGCCAGCAGCCAAGCCGGGCATAATGAAAAACTGTTTTTT; CDR3: CASSQAGHNEKLFF
size: once; J: TRBJ2-5; D: TRBD2; length: 15; V: TRBV10-3; DNA: TGTGCCATCAGTGATTCGAGGACTAGCGGAGAGACCCAGTACTTC; CDR3: CAISDSRTSGETQYF
size: .; J: TRBJ1-5; D: .; length: 14; V: TRBV18; DNA: TGTGCCAGCTCTCTCTTAGACCGGGACTCACCCCAGCATTTT; CDR3: CASSLLDRDSPQHF
size: .; J: TRBJ2-7; D: .; length: 15; V: TRBV2; DNA: TGTGCCAGCAGTGAGGCAGGGTTTTCAGCCTACGAGCAGTACTTC; CDR3: CASSEAGFSAYEQYF
size: .; J: TRBJ2-7; D: TRBD2; length: 19; V: TRBV5-1; DNA: TGCGCCAGCAGCTTTACTTTGGCAACCGGGACTAGCCCTCCCTACGAGCAGTACTTC; CDR3: CASSFTLATGTSPPYEQYF
size: .; J: TRBJ2-7; D: .; length: 12; V: TRBV6-1; DNA: TGTGCCAGCAGTGAATCCCATCTCGAGCAGTACTTC; CDR3: CASSESHLEQYF
size: .; J: TRBJ2-2; D: .; length: 15; V: TRBV7-2; DNA: TGTGCCAGCAGCTTTCGAGCGGGGAACACCGGGGAGCTGTTTTTT; CDR3: CASSFRAGNTGELFF
size: few; J: TRBJ1-3; D: TRBD1; length: 14; V: TRBV18; DNA: TGTGCCAGCTCACAGAGGGGGCCAGGAAACACCATATATTTT; CDR3: CASSQRGPGNTIYF
size: .; J: TRBJ2-7; D: .; length: 14; V: TRBV2; DNA: TGTGCCAGCGGAGTGGACAGTACCTCGGCAGAGCAGTACTTC; CDR3: CASGVDSTSAEQYF
size: .; J: TRBJ2-6; D: .; length: 15; V: TRBV19; DNA: TGTGCCAGTAGTATATGGGGGAGTGGGGCCAACGTCCTGACTTTC; CDR3: CASSIWGSGANVLTF